The sequence of this T cell receptor (beta chain) was determined in a study of cytomegalovirus exposure and HLA in healthy donors. General study points: It was taken for granted in presence/absence analyses that sequencing depth across donors was roughly uniform.

This CDR3 is 16 amino acids long. Germline-derived CDR1 and CDR2 are WNHNN and SYGVQD (reference sequence). The J segment lost 7 bases and the V segment lost 7 bases, leaving 18 bases of the junction unmatched. Use of 60 Vbeta and 13 Jbeta primers characterized the PCR. The method was immunoSEQ multiplex PCR; TCRdb's version includes in-frame clones alone and lacks a portion of them. Among over 150,000 clones listed, 84% were seen once. A word on this clone: Its antigen is still unknown.

The origin of this receptor is a girl under 18 in good health and CMV-seropositive. Sequencing used PBMCs. V is TRBV10-1 and J is TRBJ1-1; 7 nucleotides match TRBD1. CDR3 protein: CASKPPRVDREDEAFF. CDR3 sequence (DNA): TGCGCCAGCAAACCACCCCGCGTTGACAGGGAGGATGAAGCTTTCTTT.